The 23 T cell receptor beta chains reported below all come from one sample, sequenced in a study of CD8 T cells in ankylosing spondylitis. MiXCR, run by TCRdb on the 5' RACE reads, gives a single entry per CDR3 protein. The sample comprises roughly 260,000 distinct CDR3 sequences, around 18% of which are singletons, and roughly 7.4% rests with the top ten. Specimen: blood, either unsorted or a sorted T cell fraction (not recorded which). The source is a male donor with ankylosing spondylitis or in good health (not recorded which).

This chain joins TRBV11-3 and TRBJ2-3, with D maybe TRBD2 (5 bases). Per germline, CDR1 SGHNT and CDR2 YENEEA. V gave up 5 bases and J gave up 1 base, with 10 bases separating them. The CDR3 length is 14 residues. This chain's CDR3 is CASSARAGTDTQYF. CDR3 nucleotides: TGTGCCAGCAGCGCCAGAGCGGGCACAGATACGCAGTATTTT.

The rearrangement links TRBV6-1 to TRBJ2-1; 9 bases are shared with TRBD2. V lost 4 bases to trimming and J lost 5 bases; unmatched junction nucleotides: 12. Germline values: CDR1 MNHNS, CDR2 SASEGT. This CDR3 has 17 amino acids. The CDR3 reads CASSGLARREGNNEQFF. The CDR3 DNA is TGTGCCAGCAGTGGTTTGGCAAGGCGGGAGGGAAACAATGAGCAGTTCTTC.

The genes are TRBV20-1 and TRBJ2-2, with 10 positions matching TRBD2. The CDR3 has 18 residues. CDR1 is DFQATT, CDR2 SNEGSKA, per germline (reference sequence). V shed 0 bases, J shed 3 bases, and the junction held 10 bases outside the gene matches. The DNA for the CDR3 is TGCAGTGCTAGAGATGGCCGGCTAGCGGGGGCCTACACCGGGGAGCTGTTTTTT. Translated: CSARDGRLAGAYTGELFF.

The chain links TRBV4-1 to TRBJ1-2; no firm D call. CDR3 length: 15 amino acids. Trimming took off 0 bases at V and 4 bases at J, with 12 bases between the two ends. CDR1 MGHRA and CDR2 YSYEKL come from the germline V gene. CDR3 in amino acids: CASSQDVGKPYGYTF. The CDR3 DNA reads as TGCGCCAGCAGCCAAGACGTCGGCAAACCCTATGGCTACACCTTC.

The chain couples TRBV12-3 or TRBV12-4 to TRBJ2-1; D is unclear. The CDR3 contains 14 residues. V lost 1 base and J lost 12, with 16 bases in between. CDR3 bases: TGTGCCAGCAGTTTAGACCCCGGGCAAGTGGGGCAGTTCTTC. Its translation: CASSLDPGQVGQFF.

In its sample, this clonotype was seen a few times. This chain connects TRBV18 to TRBJ1-3, with D perhaps matching TRBD1 (5 bases). The CDR3 runs to 15 residues. Trimming left V 3 bases short and J 0 bases short, with 9 bases between. The V gene's germline CDR1 is KGHSH and CDR2 LQKENI. The CDR3 reads CASSPRQNSGNTIYF. CDR3 nucleotides: TGTGCCAGCTCACCCCGACAGAACTCTGGAAACACCATATATTTT.

V usage is TRBV7-3 and J usage is TRBJ2-7; 8 bases are shared with TRBD1. This CDR3 contains 14 residues. With V trimmed by 3 bases and J by 5 bases, 6 bases remained unmatched. Germline V gene sequence: CDR1 SGHTA, CDR2 FQGTGA. CDR3 sequence reads: CASSFKTGEHEQYV. CDR3 in DNA: TGTGCCAGCAGCTTCAAGACAGGGGAGCACGAGCAGTACGTC.

The gene calls are TRBV7-9 and TRBJ1-2, with a tentative D call TRBD1 (6 bases). This CDR3 has 11 amino acids. Germline CDR1 SEHNR, CDR2 FQNEAQ (reference sequence). The V end was cut by 3 bases, the J end by 8 bases, with 7 bases between. CDR3 nucleotides: TGTGCCAGCAGCTTGGGGGCCGGCTACACCTTC. Protein product: CASSLGAGYTF.

This clonotype was observed a few times. The rearrangement links TRBV28 to TRBJ2-5, with D uncertain. This CDR3 comprises 12 residues. Germline V gene sequence: CDR1 MDHEN, CDR2 SYDVKM. The germline V and J ends were trimmed by 3 bases and 5 bases, with 7 bases remaining between them. The CDR3 protein is CASSFRTETQYF. The CDR3, as DNA: TGTGCCAGCAGTTTCCGTACCGAGACCCAGTACTTC.

This clonotype was detected only a few times. The CDR3 coding sequence is TGTGCCAGCAGCCGTGGGGAGTCCGGGGGCACCTTC. Protein: CASSRGESGGTF. This chain links TRBV6-6 with TRBJ1-2; D is perhaps TRBD1 (5 bases). The germline CDR1 and CDR2 sequences are MNHNY and SVGAGI (reference sequence). The V end lost 6 bases, the J end lost 13 bases, and 18 bases lay between the germline ends. This CDR3 is built from 12 residues.

This clonotype was seen a few times. The J gene is TRBJ1-2, the V gene TRBV5-1; D is uncertain. The CDR3 has 16 residues. In germline, CDR1 is SGHRS, CDR2 YFSETQ. V lost 0 bases, J lost 1 base, and 13 bases lay in between. The CDR3 loop reads CASSLGPGNDNYGYTF. The CDR3 nucleotides are TGCGCCAGCAGCTTGGGACCTGGTAACGATAACTATGGCTACACCTTC.

The chain uses TRBV5-1 and TRBJ1-6; maybe TRBD1 (6 bases). This CDR3 region has 16 residues. Germline CDR1 reads SGHRS; CDR2 reads YFSETQ. With 0 bases removed from V and 14 bases from J, the gap between germline ends came to 21 bases. CDR3 coding DNA: TGCGCCAGCAGCTTGGCCGGGACAAGGGCATCGGAGACCCTCCACTTT. As protein: CASSLAGTRASETLHF.

The V and J genes are TRBV6-2 or TRBV6-3 and TRBJ2-7, with 9 bases fitting TRBD1. Germline V gene data show CDR1 as MNHEY and CDR2 as SVGEGT. Trimming at V came to 5 bases and at J to 2 bases, leaving 4 bases not matched to a gene. This CDR3 has 14 residues. The chain's CDR3 is CASSGTGSPYEQYV. The CDR3 coding sequence is TGTGCCAGCAGTGGGACAGGGAGTCCCTACGAGCAGTACGTC.

V usage is TRBV20-1 and J usage is TRBJ1-6; weak D call: TRBD1 (6 bases). This CDR3 spans 15 amino acids. CDR1 and CDR2 (germline): DFQATT, SNEGSKA (reference sequence). The V end lost 8 bases, the J end lost 3 bases, and 17 bases lay between the germline ends. The DNA for the CDR3 is TGCAGTCCCCAATCGGGGGGCGGCTATAATTCACCCCTCCACTTT. Residues: CSPQSGGGYNSPLHF.

The chain carries TRBV12-3 or TRBV12-4 and TRBJ2-3; D tentatively reads TRBD1 or TRBD2 (5 bases each). The CDR3 length is 19 residues. V lost 2 bases and J 3 bases, leaving 24 bases between the germline ends. This CDR3 reads CASSLSGLLTTGQTDTQYF. Here the CDR3 DNA reads TGTGCCAGCAGTTTATCGGGGCTCCTTACAACAGGACAAACAGATACGCAGTATTTT.

The rearrangement joins TRBV6-1 to TRBJ2-5, with D hard to call. V was cut by 2 bases and J by 2 bases, with 9 bases left in between. Per germline, CDR1 MNHNS and CDR2 SASEGT. The CDR3 contains 14 residues. Here the CDR3 reads CASSESPQQETQYF. CDR3 bases: TGTGCCAGCAGTGAAAGCCCACAGCAAGAGACCCAGTACTTC.

The rearrangement uses TRBV2 and TRBJ2-7; the D is unclear. The germline CDR1 and CDR2 sequences are SNHLY and FYNNEI. V lost 7 bases, J lost 2 bases, and 12 bases lay in between. The CDR3 length is 13 residues. This CDR3 reads CASKANGAYEQYV. The CDR3 coding sequence is TGTGCCAGCAAAGCCAACGGAGCCTACGAGCAGTACGTC.

The chain recombines TRBV7-8 with TRBJ1-5; unclear D gene. V was pared by 5 bases and J by 5 bases, with 13 bases between. This CDR3 spans 14 amino acids. Germline CDR1 SGHVS, CDR2 FQNEAQ. Here the CDR3 DNA reads TGTGCCAGCAGCCCCGGTGGGGTTGATCAGCCCCAGCATTTT. The encoded protein is CASSPGGVDQPQHF.

The chain joins TRBV7-2 to TRBJ2-1, with 8 bases identical to TRBD1. The CDR3 contains 15 residues. The trim removed 5 bases at V and 2 bases at J, leaving 5 bases unmatched. CDR1 and CDR2 (germline): SGHTA, FQGNSA. CDR3 nucleotides: TGTGCCAGCAGCCCCGACAGGGGAACCTACAATGAGCAGTTCTTC. Translating it yields CASSPDRGTYNEQFF.

V gene TRBV27 combines with J gene TRBJ2-3, with 8 bases that match TRBD2. This CDR3 is built from 19 residues. J gave up 0 bases and V 0 bases, and 11 bases lay outside the gene matches. Germline CDR1 is MNHEY and CDR2 is SMNVEV (reference sequence). The CDR3 sequence is CASSLSASEIAGSTDTQYF. In nucleotides, the CDR3 is TGTGCCAGCAGTTTATCGGCCTCGGAAATAGCGGGAAGCACAGATACGCAGTATTTT.

The chain's CDR3 is CASSLVAGGEATNEKLFF. The CDR3 coding sequence is TGCGCCAGCAGCTTGGTCGCCGGGGGAGAGGCAACTAATGAAAAACTGTTTTTT. The chain couples TRBV5-1 to TRBJ1-4; maybe TRBD1 (5 bases). V lost 0 bases and J lost 0, with 15 bases in between. Germline V gives CDR1 SGHRS, CDR2 YFSETQ. This CDR3 has 18 residues. Full variable domain (missing parts from reference TRBV5-1 and TRBJ1-4): KAGVTQTPRYLIKTRGQQVTLSCSPISGHRSVSWYQQTPGQGLQFLFEYFSETQRNKGNFPGRFSGRQFSNSRSEMNVSTLELGDSALYLCASSLVAGGEATNEKLFFGSGTQLSVL.

This clonotype was recorded a few times. The chain carries TRBV10-3 and TRBJ2-3; a possible D gene is TRBD1 (5 bases). This CDR3 is built from 14 residues. V gave up 3 bases and J gave up 3 bases, with 10 bases separating them. Germline V gene sequence: CDR1 ENHRY, CDR2 SYGVKD. The CDR3 loop reads CAISDRVSTDTQYF. CDR3 coding DNA: TGTGCCATCAGTGACAGGGTTTCAACAGATACGCAGTATTTT.

The genes are TRBV5-1 and TRBJ2-1; 9 nucleotides match TRBD2. The CDR3 is 15 amino acids. J lost 2 bases, V lost 2 bases, and 2 bases had no gene match. Per germline, CDR1 SGHRS and CDR2 YFSETQ. The CDR3 reads CASSFGTSTYNEQFF. As DNA, the CDR3 is TGCGCCAGCAGCTTCGGGACTAGCACCTACAATGAGCAGTTCTTC. The full variable domain, in which reference TRBV5-1 and TRBJ2-1 provide the parts outside the CDR3, is KAGVTQTPRYLIKTRGQQVTLSCSPISGHRSVSWYQQTPGQGLQFLFEYFSETQRNKGNFPGRFSGRQFSNSRSEMNVSTLELGDSALYLCASSFGTSTYNEQFFGPGTRLTVL.